These 30 T cell receptor beta chains originate from one sample sequenced in a study of T cell responses to AZD1222 COVID-19 vaccine. Sequencing was performed with immunoSEQ multiplex PCR; in TCRdb, only in-frame clones are kept and a portion is missing. The sample records roughly 75,000 clones, less than 90% being singletons. The sequences come from peripheral blood, collected on day 0 of AZD1222 vaccination. These receptors all come from an adult in good health.

This clone was seen only once. The rearrangement uses TRBV4-1 and TRBJ1-1, with a weak D call TRBD1 (6 bases). CDR3 size: 15 residues. CDR1 is MGHRA and CDR2 is YSYEKL in the germline V gene. Trimming left V 5 bases short and J 1 base short, with 14 bases between. CDR3 region: CASSAYRVGNTEAFF. The CDR3 DNA reads as TGCGCCAGCAGCGCCTACAGGGTCGGGAACACTGAAGCTTTCTTT.

The chain uses TRBV5-1 and TRBJ2-2; 7 bases align to TRBD1. Germline V gene lookup returns CDR1 SGHRS and CDR2 YFSETQ. Trimming at V came to 4 bases and at J to 7 bases, leaving 13 bases not matched to a gene. The CDR3 runs 16 residues. The CDR3 DNA is TGCGCCAGCAGCCCGGGGAGCGACAGGGTTGTCGGGGAGCTGTTTTTT. It yields the protein CASSPGSDRVVGELFF.

The chain recombines TRBV7-8 with TRBJ1-4; the D gene is possibly TRBD1 (5 bases). Trimming took 1 base from V and 8 from J, leaving 14 bases between them. This CDR3 is 15 amino acids long. Germline V lookup: CDR1 SGHVS, CDR2 FQNEAQ. The CDR3 protein is CASSLGGNTGEKLFF. DNA for the CDR3: TGTGCCAGCAGCTTAGGGGGGAATACGGGAGAAAAACTGTTTTTT.

The chain joins TRBV19 to TRBJ1-2; a possible D gene is TRBD1 (5 bases). V was clipped by 4 bases and J by 2 bases, with 14 bases between them. Germline V gene sequence: CDR1 LNHDA, CDR2 SQIVND (reference sequence). The CDR3 totals 15 residues. The CDR3 DNA reads TGTGCCAGTAGTACTGGGACCGGAAAGAACTATGGCTACACCTTC. Its translation: CASSTGTGKNYGYTF.

J is TRBJ2-7 and V is TRBV6-6, with D unresolved. V gave up 7 bases and J gave up 3 bases, with 7 bases separating them. This CDR3 has 11 residues. Germline CDR1 and CDR2: MNHNY and SVGAGI (reference sequence). The CDR3 DNA reads TGTGCCAGCACCTCCCTCTACGAGCAGTACTTC. This encodes CASTSLYEQYF.

This chain uses TRBV7-9 with TRBJ2-1; possible D gene TRBD2, 5 bases. Germline CDR1 and CDR2: SEHNR and FQNEAQ (reference sequence). V lost 4 bases to trimming and J lost 2 bases, with 21 bases between them. The CDR3 covers 18 residues. The CDR3 DNA reads TGTGCCAGCAGCTCTATGGACTTAAGAGGGTTACCCTACAATGAGCAGTTCTTC. Encoded protein: CASSSMDLRGLPYNEQFF.

The genes are TRBV4-1 and TRBJ1-1; D unresolved. The CDR3 has 17 residues. With 0 bases removed from V and 0 bases from J, the gap between germline ends came to 14 bases. Germline assignment: CDR1 MGHRA and CDR2 YSYEKL. The CDR3 nucleotides read TGCGCCAGCAGCCAAGATGAGGAAGGGCTAATGAACACTGAAGCTTTCTTT. It specifies CASSQDEEGLMNTEAFF.

The gene calls are TRBV29-1 and TRBJ2-1; the D is unclear. The CDR3 consists of 11 residues. Germline lookup yields CDR1 SQVTM and CDR2 ANQGSEA. Trimming shortened V by 4 bases and J by 5 bases, and 6 bases separated the two germline ends. This CDR3 reads CSVGPDNEQFF. The CDR3 coding sequence is TGCAGCGTTGGACCGGACAATGAGCAGTTCTTC.

V and J are TRBV6-2 or TRBV6-3 and TRBJ1-5; D is perhaps TRBD1 (5 bases). Trimming pared 2 bases from V and 4 bases from J, leaving 12 bases between. In germline, CDR1 is MNHEY, CDR2 SVGEGT. The CDR3 consists of 15 residues. CDR3 DNA: TGTGCCAGCAGTTACGGGGGGAGTGTGAATCAGCCCCAGCATTTT. This sequence encodes CASSYGGSVNQPQHF.

V and J are TRBV7-8 and TRBJ2-3, with D hard to call. Germline assignment: CDR1 SGHVS and CDR2 FQNEAQ. This CDR3 is built from 13 residues. V lost 1 base and J 4 bases, leaving 6 bases between the germline ends. CDR3: CASSLGLSDTQYF. CDR3 bases: TGTGCCAGCAGCTTAGGGTTATCAGATACGCAGTATTTT.

V usage is TRBV7-2 and J usage is TRBJ1-4; maybe TRBD1 (5 bases). The germline V gene has CDR1 SGHTA and CDR2 FQGNSA. This CDR3 is 15 amino acids long. V was pared by 3 bases and J by 7 bases, with 15 bases between. For the CDR3, the DNA is TGTGCCAGCAGCTTGAGTGCAGGGCCGACTGAAAAACTGTTTTTT. Protein product: CASSLSAGPTEKLFF.

This clone showed up just once. The V and J genes are TRBV4-1 and TRBJ1-1; D remains ambiguous. CDR1 MGHRA and CDR2 YSYEKL come from the germline V gene. This CDR3 is 15 amino acids long. V lost 2 bases and J 0 bases, leaving 10 bases between the germline ends. The CDR3 DNA reads TGCGCCAGCAGCCAACCCGGATACATGAACACTGAAGCTTTCTTT. This sequence encodes CASSQPGYMNTEAFF.

This clone was detected once. J is TRBJ1-2 and V is TRBV2, with a possible D match to TRBD1 (6 bases). The CDR3 sequence is 13 residues long. Looked up from germline, CDR1 is SNHLY and CDR2 is FYNNEI. Trimming cost V 8 bases and J 4 bases, with 14 bases left between them. The CDR3 DNA is TGTGCCAGCCGACCGGACAGCGCCTATGGCTACACCTTC. Protein product: CASRPDSAYGYTF.

The chain links TRBV4-2 to TRBJ1-5, with TRBD1 matching over 11 bases. This CDR3 region has 17 residues. The J segment lost 1 base and the V segment lost 1 base, leaving 3 bases of the junction unmatched. CDR1 is LGHNA, CDR2 YNFKEQ, per germline. CDR3 sequence (DNA): TGTGCCAGCAGCCAAGGGGACAGGGGGGCAAGCAATCAGCCCCAGCATTTT. Its protein is CASSQGDRGASNQPQHF.

The genes are TRBV2 and TRBJ1-1; D gene uncertain. Trimming cost V 6 bases and J 1 base, with 3 bases left between them. Germline loops: CDR1 SNHLY, CDR2 FYNNEI. The CDR3 consists of 11 residues. CDR3 DNA: TGTGCCAGCAGGGGGAACACTGAAGCTTTCTTT. Protein sequence: CASRGNTEAFF.

CDR3 sequence: CASSDKYGLSGYTF. The CDR3 coding sequence is TGTGCCAGCAGTGATAAGTATGGACTGAGTGGCTACACCTTC. This sequence joins TRBV2 and TRBJ1-2; D is unresolved. Trimming pared 3 bases from V and 7 bases from J, leaving 15 bases between. CDR3 length: 14 amino acids. Germline CDR1 reads SNHLY; CDR2 reads FYNNEI. The variable domain in full, completed from reference TRBV2 and TRBJ1-2, reads EPEVTQTPSHQVTQMGQEVILRCVPISNHLYFYWYRQILGQKVEFLVSFYNNEISEKSEIFDDQFSVERPDGSNFTLKIRSTKLEDSAMYFCASSDKYGLSGYTFGSGTRLTVV.

This chain joins TRBV2 and TRBJ1-5; D is undetermined. The CDR3 extends over 12 amino acids. Germline V CDR1 and CDR2: SNHLY, FYNNEI. The V gene lost 7 bases and the J gene lost 4 bases, with 8 bases spanning the gap. CDR3 residues: CASNQYNQPQHF. CDR3 coding DNA: TGTGCCAGCAACCAATATAATCAGCCCCAGCATTTT.

As DNA, the CDR3 is TGTGCCAGCAGCCCCAGGAACACTGAAGCTTTCTTT. This encodes CASSPRNTEAFF. The chain carries TRBV7-9 and TRBJ1-1; D remains ambiguous. This CDR3 has 12 amino acids. The germline CDR1 and CDR2 sequences are SEHNR and FQNEAQ (reference sequence). The germline V and J ends were trimmed by 5 bases and 1 base, with 5 bases remaining between them.

CDR3 residues: CATKMGSSNLEAFF. DNA for the CDR3: TGTGCCACCAAAATGGGCAGCTCGAATCTTGAAGCTTTCTTT. The rearrangement uses TRBV2 and TRBJ1-1; no firm D call. Looked up from germline, CDR1 is SNHLY and CDR2 is FYNNEI. The CDR3 covers 14 residues. Trimming took off 10 bases at V and 7 bases at J, with 22 bases between the two ends.

V and J are TRBV5-1 and TRBJ2-7; D is possibly TRBD1 or TRBD2 (6 bases each). The CDR3 length is 15 residues. V was trimmed by 0 bases and J by 4 bases, leaving 14 bases between them. Germline lookup yields CDR1 SGHRS and CDR2 YFSETQ. The CDR3 bases are TGCGCCAGCAGCTTGGAAGGAGGGGGGAATTACGAGCAGTACTTC. This encodes CASSLEGGGNYEQYF.

The chain combines TRBV5-1 with TRBJ2-7; tentatively, D is TRBD2 (5 bases). Germline V gene data show CDR1 as SGHRS and CDR2 as YFSETQ. CDR3 length equals 14 residues. V dropped 0 bases and J dropped 6 bases, with 13 bases sitting between them. CDR3 loop: CASSLAGKETEQYF. CDR3 nucleotide sequence: TGCGCCAGCAGCTTGGCCGGGAAGGAAACCGAGCAGTACTTC. Together with reference TRBV5-1 and TRBJ2-7, the CDR3 gives the full variable domain: KAGVTQTPRYLIKTRGQQVTLSCSPISGHRSVSWYQQTPGQGLQFLFEYFSETQRNKGNFPGRFSGRQFSNSRSEMNVSTLELGDSALYLCASSLAGKETEQYFGPGTRLTVT.

The CDR3, as DNA: TGTGCCAGCAGCCGGGGGAGCGGACCGTCCCAAGAGACCCAGTACTTC. Amino acid sequence: CASSRGSGPSQETQYF. The gene calls are TRBV7-8 and TRBJ2-5; D is possibly TRBD2 (6 bases). Trimming pared 5 bases from V and 1 base from J, leaving 17 bases between. The CDR3 length is 16 residues. Germline V lookup: CDR1 SGHVS, CDR2 FQNEAQ.

The chain combines TRBV19 with TRBJ1-1, with 7 positions matching TRBD1. Germline trimming cut 5 bases from V and 4 bases from J; bases unmatched to any gene: 4. This CDR3 is 13 amino acids long. Germline CDR1 is LNHDA and CDR2 is SQIVND (reference sequence). The CDR3 DNA sequence: TGTGCCAGTAGTGCAGGGACAGCCACTGAAGCTTTCTTT. Its translation is CASSAGTATEAFF.

J is TRBJ2-5 and V is TRBV6-6; D could derive from TRBD1 or TRBD2 (7 bases each). Trimming cost V 5 bases and J 9 bases, with 10 bases left between them. This CDR3 spans 11 amino acids. The V gene's germline CDR1 is MNHNY and CDR2 SVGAGI (reference sequence). The CDR3 DNA reads as TGTGCCAGCAGTCCAGGGGGGGCCCAGTACTTC. This sequence encodes CASSPGGAQYF.

The J gene is TRBJ2-2, the V gene TRBV6-5; 10 bases line up with TRBD2. CDR1 MNHEY and CDR2 SVGAGI come from the germline V gene. The V and J ends lost 4 bases and 4 bases, in that order; junction bases with no gene match: 3. The CDR3 is 15 residues long. The CDR3 sequence: CASSLRLAGTGELFF. The CDR3 nucleotides read TGTGCCAGCAGTTTAAGACTAGCGGGCACCGGGGAGCTGTTTTTT.

The V call is TRBV27, the J call TRBJ2-7, with a weak D call TRBD1 (6 bases). Per germline, CDR1 MNHEY and CDR2 SMNVEV (reference sequence). Trimming left V 7 bases short and J 0 bases short, with 13 bases between. The CDR3 loop spans 14 amino acids. This chain's CDR3 is CASTRAGASYEQYF. CDR3 nucleotide sequence: TGTGCCAGCACCCGAGCAGGGGCCTCCTACGAGCAGTACTTC.

The chain has TRBV5-1 and TRBJ2-7, with 11 positions matching TRBD2. V gave up 2 bases and J gave up 3 bases; unmatched junction bases: 4. Germline V gives CDR1 SGHRS, CDR2 YFSETQ. CDR3 length: 15 amino acids. CDR3: CASSFDGTSGYEQYF. CDR3 DNA: TGCGCCAGCAGCTTCGACGGGACTAGCGGCTACGAGCAGTACTTC.

The rearrangement joins TRBV2 to TRBJ1-2; the match to TRBD1 covers 7 bases. The length of the CDR3 is 13 residues. V lost 8 bases to trimming and J lost 4 bases; unmatched junction nucleotides: 7. CDR1 SNHLY and CDR2 FYNNEI come from the germline V gene. The chain's CDR3 is CASQGQELYGYTF. CDR3 DNA: TGTGCCAGCCAAGGACAGGAGCTCTATGGCTACACCTTC. The full variable domain, in which reference TRBV2 and TRBJ1-2 provide the parts outside the CDR3, is EPEVTQTPSHQVTQMGQEVILRCVPISNHLYFYWYRQILGQKVEFLVSFYNNEISEKSEIFDDQFSVERPDGSNFTLKIRSTKLEDSAMYFCASQGQELYGYTFGSGTRLTVV.

V and J are TRBV18 and TRBJ1-1; unclear D gene. Germline V CDR1 and CDR2: KGHSH, LQKENI. The CDR3 has 14 amino acids. V was shortened by 3 bases and J by 1 base, with 9 bases between the two germline ends. The CDR3 DNA sequence: TGTGCCAGCTCACCGAGCCGGGAGAACACTGAAGCTTTCTTT. It yields the protein CASSPSRENTEAFF.

Points on this clone: Other nucleotide sequences from this sample produce the same CDR3. J is TRBJ1-1 and V is TRBV5-1; possible D gene TRBD1, 5 bases. Germline assignment: CDR1 SGHRS and CDR2 YFSETQ. The CDR3 loop spans 15 amino acids. V lost 1 base, J lost 0 bases, and 10 bases lay in between. This chain's CDR3 is CASSLTGTVNTEAFF. CDR3 nucleotides: TGCGCCAGCAGCTTGACAGGTACCGTGAACACTGAAGCTTTCTTT.